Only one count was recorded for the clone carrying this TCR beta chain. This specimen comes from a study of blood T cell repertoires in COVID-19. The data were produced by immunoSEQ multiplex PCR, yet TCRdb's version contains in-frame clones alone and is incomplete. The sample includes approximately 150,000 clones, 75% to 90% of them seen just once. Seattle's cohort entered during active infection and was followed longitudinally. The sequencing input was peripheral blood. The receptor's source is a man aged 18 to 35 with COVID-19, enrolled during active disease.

CDR3 in amino acids: CASTKSGSMDEQFF. For the CDR3, the DNA is TGTGCCAGCACCAAAAGCGGGAGCATGGATGAGCAGTTCTTC. This rearrangement joins TRBV28 to TRBJ2-1; 8 nucleotides match TRBD2. The germline CDR1 and CDR2 sequences are MDHEN and SYDVKM. Losses at the gene ends were 7 bases for V and 8 bases for J; bases not matched to a gene: 10. This CDR3 has 14 residues. The full variable domain, its missing parts supplied by reference TRBV28 and TRBJ2-1, is DVKVTQSSRYLVKRTGEKVFLECVQDMDHENMFWYRQDPGLGLRLIYFSYDVKMKEKGDIPEGYSVSREKKERFSLILESASTNQTSMYLCASTKSGSMDEQFFGPGTRLTVL.